The entry below describes one T cell receptor beta chain. Measured with immunoSEQ multiplex PCR; TCRdb has only the in-frame clones, and not every one. The profile shows approximately 54,000 clones, approximately 90% of them singletons. The CDR3 has 17 amino acids. Germline-derived CDR1 and CDR2 are SGHNT and YENEEA. Germline trimming cut 5 bases from V and 0 bases from J; bases unmatched to any gene: 6. This entry belongs to a study of blood T cell repertoires in COVID-19. What was sequenced was peripheral blood. The gene calls are TRBV11-3 and TRBJ2-5, with TRBD2 matching 13 bases. This TCR was sampled from a middle-aged woman with active COVID-19. The CDR3, as DNA: TGTGCCAGCAGCCCACTAGCGGGGGGGCCCTACCAAGAGACCCAGTACTTC. This codes for CASSPLAGGPYQETQYF.